This T cell receptor beta chain originates from a study of response to subunit inactivated influenza vaccine. Only a few counts were recorded for this clonotype. In germline, CDR1 is SGDLS, CDR2 YYNGEE. The CDR3 is 19 residues long. The V and J ends lost 1 base and 7 bases, in that order; junction bases with no gene match: 19. One entry per CDR3 protein results from TCRdb running MiXCR on the RT-PCR reads. The data contain around 570,000 distinct CDR3 sequences, about 11% of them singletons. This sample also belongs to another study, concerning T cells expressing NK-cell markers. That paper notes: Template switching by 5'RACE with UMIs generated the TCR beta cDNA.

The genes are TRBV9 and TRBJ2-3, with TRBD2 matching over 9 bases. The input for sequencing was PBMCs from blood, taken on the day of vaccination. This receptor was taken from a man in his fifties or sixties who received an inactivated influenza vaccine. CDR3 sequence: CASSVSGGKVAGGPNTQYF. Here the CDR3 DNA reads TGTGCCAGCAGCGTATCCGGGGGCAAAGTGGCGGGAGGGCCGAATACGCAGTATTTT.